The 5 T cell receptor beta chains given below trace back to one sample, sequenced in a study of blood T cell repertoires in COVID-19 (dated by TCRdb to 2019 to 2021). The method was the immunoSEQ multiplex PCR assay. The clones in this table, taken by TCRdb from immuneACCESS, are in-frame only. Not every clone is retained; where verified, under half of the shortfall comes from an unresolved V gene, and the cause of the rest is unknown. This sample has about 180,000 clones in its table, and 88% of those were observed once. Approximately 9% of the sample lies in the top ten. The sequencing sample was made of PBMCs or T cells enriched from blood (not recorded which). The receptors shown here come from a woman younger than 30 who had recovered from COVID-19.

The chain's CDR3 is CASSYNLPYNSPLHF. CDR3 bases: TGTGCCAGCAGTTACAATCTCCCCTATAATTCACCCCTCCACTTT. The V gene is TRBV6-5, the J gene TRBJ1-6, with unresolved D. V lost 2 bases to trimming and J lost 2 bases, with 7 bases between them. Germline lookup yields CDR1 MNHEY and CDR2 SVGAGI. This CDR3 region has 15 residues.

This rearrangement joins TRBV20-1 to TRBJ1-3; no clear D. Trimming removed 1 base from V and 10 bases from J, with 8 bases in between. Looked up from germline, CDR1 is DFQATT and CDR2 is SNEGSKA (reference sequence). CDR3 length: 11 residues. CDR3 nucleotides: TGCAGTGCTAGAGTTCAGTTTACCATATATTTT. Protein sequence: CSARVQFTIYF.

In this sample, this clone turned up once. The chain couples TRBV15 to TRBJ1-2; no definite D call. Per the germline V gene, CDR1 is LNHNV and CDR2 is YYDKDF (reference sequence). This CDR3 is built from 13 residues. V shed 3 bases and J shed 4 bases, with 9 bases lying between them. The CDR3 sequence: CATSREDSYGYTF. CDR3 sequence (DNA): TGTGCCACCAGCAGGGAGGACTCCTATGGCTACACCTTC.

CDR3 in amino acids: CASSPGWNSPLHF. The CDR3 bases are TGTGCCAGCAGCCCAGGGTGGAATTCACCCCTCCACTTT. The rearrangement uses TRBV3-1 (or the pseudogene TRBV3-2) and TRBJ1-6, with D possibly being TRBD1 (5 bases). CDR1 and CDR2 from the germline V gene are LGHDT and YNNKEL (reference sequence). CDR3 length: 13 amino acids. V was clipped by 4 bases and J by 7 bases, with 8 bases between them.

This clone appeared a few times. V and J are TRBV7-9 and TRBJ2-5, with D perhaps matching TRBD2 (6 bases). Deletions cut 2 bases from V and 5 bases from J, with 21 bases between. CDR3 length equals 17 residues. CDR1 is SEHNR and CDR2 is FQNEAQ in the germline V gene (reference sequence). CDR3 in amino acids: CASSLSGTGTHFETQYF. The CDR3 nucleotides are TGTGCCAGCAGCTTAAGTGGGACGGGGACTCATTTCGAGACCCAGTACTTC.